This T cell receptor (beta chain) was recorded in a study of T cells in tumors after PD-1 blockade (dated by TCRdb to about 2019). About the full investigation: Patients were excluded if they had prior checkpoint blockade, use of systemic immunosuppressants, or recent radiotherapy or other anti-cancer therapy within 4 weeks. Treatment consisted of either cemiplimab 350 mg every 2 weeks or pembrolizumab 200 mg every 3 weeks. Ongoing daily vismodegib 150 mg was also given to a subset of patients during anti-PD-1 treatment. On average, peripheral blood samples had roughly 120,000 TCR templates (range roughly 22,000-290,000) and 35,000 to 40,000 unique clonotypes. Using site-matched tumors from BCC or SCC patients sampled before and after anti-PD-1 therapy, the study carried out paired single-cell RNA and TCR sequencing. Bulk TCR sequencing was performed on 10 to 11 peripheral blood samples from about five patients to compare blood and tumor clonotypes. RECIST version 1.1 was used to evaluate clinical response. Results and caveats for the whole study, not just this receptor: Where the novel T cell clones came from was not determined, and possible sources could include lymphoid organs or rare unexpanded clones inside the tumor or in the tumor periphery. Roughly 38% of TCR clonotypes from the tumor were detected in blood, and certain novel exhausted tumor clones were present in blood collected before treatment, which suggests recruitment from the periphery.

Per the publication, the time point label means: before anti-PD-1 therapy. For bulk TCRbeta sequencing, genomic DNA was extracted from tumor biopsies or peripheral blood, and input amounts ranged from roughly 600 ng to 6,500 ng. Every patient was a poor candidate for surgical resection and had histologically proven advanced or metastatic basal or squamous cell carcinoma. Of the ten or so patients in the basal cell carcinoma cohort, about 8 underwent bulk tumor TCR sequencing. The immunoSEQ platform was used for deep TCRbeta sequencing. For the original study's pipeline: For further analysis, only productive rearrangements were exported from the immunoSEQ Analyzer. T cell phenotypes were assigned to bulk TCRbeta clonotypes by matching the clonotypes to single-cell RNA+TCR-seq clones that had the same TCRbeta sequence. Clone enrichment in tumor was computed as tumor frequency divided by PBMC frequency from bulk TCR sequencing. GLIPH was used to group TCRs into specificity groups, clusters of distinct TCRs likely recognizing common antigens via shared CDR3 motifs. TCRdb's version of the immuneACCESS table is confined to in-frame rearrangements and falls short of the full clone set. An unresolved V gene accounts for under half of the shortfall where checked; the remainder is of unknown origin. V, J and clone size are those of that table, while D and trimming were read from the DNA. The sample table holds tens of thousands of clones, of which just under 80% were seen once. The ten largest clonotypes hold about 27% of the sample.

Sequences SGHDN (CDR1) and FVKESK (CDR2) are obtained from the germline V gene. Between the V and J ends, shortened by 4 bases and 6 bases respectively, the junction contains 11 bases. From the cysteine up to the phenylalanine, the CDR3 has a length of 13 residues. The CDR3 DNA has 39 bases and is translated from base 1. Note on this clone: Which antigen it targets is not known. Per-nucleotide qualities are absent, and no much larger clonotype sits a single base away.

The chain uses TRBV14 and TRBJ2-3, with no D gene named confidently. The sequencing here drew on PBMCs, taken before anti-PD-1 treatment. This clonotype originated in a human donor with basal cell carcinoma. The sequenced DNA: TGTGCCAGCAGCCCATCAATATTCGATACGCAGTATTTT. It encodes CASSPSIFDTQYF.